This TCR beta chain originates from a study of cytomegalovirus exposure and HLA in healthy donors. Study-level information: HLA-typed donors contributed approximately 86 million unique TCRs, which were held in an early data release.

Whereas donors were nominally healthy upon sampling, unrecorded immune exposures were probable. The CDR3 is 15 amino acids. Trimming cost V 3 bases and J 5 bases, with 13 bases left between them. Germline assignment: CDR1 MNHNS and CDR2 SASEGT. This clone appeared a few times. PCR employed 60 Vbeta and 13 Jbeta primers. Sequenced by immunoSEQ multiplex PCR; TCRdb stores in-frame clones only, minus some. Of around 90,000 clones listed, around nine tenths are singletons. The sample consisted of PBMCs. The V call is TRBV6-1, the J call TRBJ2-2; D gene ambiguous. The TCR originated in a young man in good health and CMV-seropositive. CDR3 DNA sequence: TGTGCCAGCAGTGATAATTTCCTCCGGACCGGGGAGCTGTTTTTT. Its protein product is CASSDNFLRTGELFF.